This TCR beta chain was identified in a study of T cells in Graves' hyperthyroidism and ophthalmopathy. About the study: Peripheral blood was taken when the disease was first diagnosed, before any treatment began. General study points: Among clonotypes expanded in thyroid above 0.001, most were also found in blood.

From RNA transcripts, TCR beta CDR3 regions were amplified. The study used the HTBI primer set for a first-round RT-PCR of the TCR CDR3. MiXCR, applied by TCRdb to the multiplex PCR reads, yields one record per CDR3 protein. The data hold around 340,000 distinct CDR3 sequences, with about 17% observed a single time. Trimming at V came to 4 bases and at J to 5 bases, leaving 2 bases not matched to a gene. Germline V gives CDR1 LGHDT, CDR2 YNNKEL (reference sequence). This CDR3 region has 13 residues. As for this clonotype: The antigen is undetermined.

Exclusion of a patient resulted from uncontrolled infection, other autoimmune disease, pregnancy or lactation. The sample was blood. This TCR was sampled from a woman aged 30 to 39 with Graves' hyperthyroidism that later progressed to Graves' ophthalmopathy. V is TRBV3-1 and J is TRBJ2-7; TRBD2 matches at 10 bases. The CDR3 reads CASSLLAGDEQYF. The CDR3 region has the DNA TGTGCCAGCAGCCTTCTAGCGGGAGACGAGCAGTACTTC.